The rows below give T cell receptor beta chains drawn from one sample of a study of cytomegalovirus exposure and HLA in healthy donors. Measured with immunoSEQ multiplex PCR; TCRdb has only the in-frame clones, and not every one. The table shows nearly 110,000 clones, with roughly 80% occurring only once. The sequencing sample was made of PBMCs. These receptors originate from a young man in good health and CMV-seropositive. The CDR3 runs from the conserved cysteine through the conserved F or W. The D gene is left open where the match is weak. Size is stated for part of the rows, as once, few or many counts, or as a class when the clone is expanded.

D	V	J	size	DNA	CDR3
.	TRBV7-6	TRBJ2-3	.	TGTGCCAGCAGCTCCCTCAGTAATACGCAGTATTTT	CASSSLSNTQYF
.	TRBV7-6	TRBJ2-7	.	TGTGCCAGCAGTCTGGTGGAGGGCGGGCAGTACTTC	CASSLVEGGQYF
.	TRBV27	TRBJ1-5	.	TGTGCCAGCAGTTTGGCAGGGTCGGGAGTTTATAGCAATCAGCCCCAGCATTTT	CASSLAGSGVYSNQPQHF
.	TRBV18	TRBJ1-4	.	TGTGCCAGCTCACCTGACGACAGGCGCCTCGGCGGAAAACTGTTTTTT	CASSPDDRRLGGKLFF
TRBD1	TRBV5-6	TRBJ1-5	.	TGTGCCAGCAGCTTCGGGACAGCCTATCAGCCCCAGCATTTT	CASSFGTAYQPQHF
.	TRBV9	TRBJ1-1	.	TGTGCCAGCAGCGTGGGGGGGGCAGGGGACACTGAAGCTTTCTTT	CASSVGGAGDTEAFF
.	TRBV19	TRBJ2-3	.	TGTGCCAGTAGTGCTCGACAGCATTCGGGCACAGATACGCAGTATTTT	CASSARQHSGTDTQYF
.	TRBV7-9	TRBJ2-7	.	TGTTCCAGCAGCTTAGGTAGGGGTGAGAGTGCTTACGAGCAGTACTTC	CSSSLGRGESAYEQYF
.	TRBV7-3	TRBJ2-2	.	TGTGCCAGCAGCCCTTCCCCCCCGAACACCGGGGAGCTGTTTTTT	CASSPSPPNTGELFF
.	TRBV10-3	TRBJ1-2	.	TGTGCCATCAGTGAATCGGGGTCTCCCTATGGCTACACCTTC	CAISESGSPYGYTF
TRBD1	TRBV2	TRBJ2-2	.	TGTGCCAGCAGCCGACAGGGGGTGGATAACACCGGGGAGCTGTTTTTT	CASSRQGVDNTGELFF
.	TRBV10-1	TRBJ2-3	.	TGCGCCACCGAGGACTCCAGCACAGATACGCAGTATTTT	CATEDSSTDTQYF
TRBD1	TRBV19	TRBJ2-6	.	TGTGCCAGTAGTCTACAGACAGGGCTCTACTCTGGGGCCAACGGCCTGACTTTC	CASSLQTGLYSGANGLTF
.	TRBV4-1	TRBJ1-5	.	TGCGCCAGCAGCCCAAACAGGGCTGGAGAGCCCCAGCATTTT	CASSPNRAGEPQHF
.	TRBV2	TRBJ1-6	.	TGTGCCAGCATGCCCGAAGCGGGCTATAATTCACCCCTCCACTTT	CASMPEAGYNSPLHF
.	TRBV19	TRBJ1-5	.	TGTGCCAGTTGCGGGGGAGGCAATCAGCCCCAGCATTTT	CASCGGGNQPQHF
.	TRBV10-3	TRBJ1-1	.	TGTGCCATCAGTAACCTCCAGGGTTCCACTGAAGCTTTCTTT	CAISNLQGSTEAFF
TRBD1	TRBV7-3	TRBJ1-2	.	TGTGCCAGCAGCTTCCGGGGACAGCCCTATGGCTACACCTTC	CASSFRGQPYGYTF
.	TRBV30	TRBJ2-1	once	TGTGCCTGGAGCGCTGAGACAGTCAATGAGCAGTTCTTC	CAWSAETVNEQFF
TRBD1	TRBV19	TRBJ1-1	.	TGTGCCAGTAGTCAGACAGGGATTGACACTGAAGCTTTCTTT	CASSQTGIDTEAFF
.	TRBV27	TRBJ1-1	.	TGTGCCAGCAGTTTACGGGGAGATGAAGCTTTCTTT	CASSLRGDEAFF
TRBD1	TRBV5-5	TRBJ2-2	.	TGTGCCAGCAGGAGATGGACAGGGATGAACACCGGGGAGCTGTTTTTT	CASRRWTGMNTGELFF
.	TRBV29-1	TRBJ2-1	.	TGCAGCTCCGAGAAGCAGGGAATGTATGAGCAGTTCTTC	CSSEKQGMYEQFF
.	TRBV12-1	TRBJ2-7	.	TGTGCCAGCATCTCCCGCCCGAGGACTAGCCCCTACGAGCAGTACTTC	CASISRPRTSPYEQYF
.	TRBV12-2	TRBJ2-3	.	TGTGCAAGTCGCTCCGAAAGACTAGCGGGGGGGCTTGGAGATACGCAGTATTTT	CASRSERLAGGLGDTQYF
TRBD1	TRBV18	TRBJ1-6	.	TGTGCCAGCTCAGGCGGACAGGATGGCTCCTCACCCCTCCACTTT	CASSGGQDGSSPLHF
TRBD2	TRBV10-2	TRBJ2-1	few	TGCGCCAGCAGTCGGGTCAGCGGGAAGTACAATGAGCAGTTCTTC	CASSRVSGKYNEQFF
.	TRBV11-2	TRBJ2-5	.	TGTGCCAGCAGCTTGGAACTGGGAGTCGTTGAGACCCAGTACTTC	CASSLELGVVETQYF
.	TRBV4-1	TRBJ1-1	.	TGCGCCAGCAGCCAAGATAGGGGGGGCACTGAAGCTTTCTTT	CASSQDRGGTEAFF
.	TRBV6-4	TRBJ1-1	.	TGTGCCAGCAGTGAACTTCCAGGGGTGGGCACTGAAGCTTTCTTT	CASSELPGVGTEAFF
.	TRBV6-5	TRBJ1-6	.	TGTGCCAGCAAGAACAGGGAATACAATTCACCCCTCCACTTT	CASKNREYNSPLHF
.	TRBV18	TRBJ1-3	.	TGTGCCAGCTCACCTTCATCCCCAAATGGAAACACCATATATTTT	CASSPSSPNGNTIYF
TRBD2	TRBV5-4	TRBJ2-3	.	TGTGCCAGCAGCCCTGGACTAGCGGGGACTGCAGGGACGCAGTATTTT	CASSPGLAGTAGTQYF
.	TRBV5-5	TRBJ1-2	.	TGTGCCAGCAGCTTAGGCTCTGGAGACTATGGCTACACCTTC	CASSLGSGDYGYTF
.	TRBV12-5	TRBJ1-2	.	TGTGCTAGTGGTCCAATTCAGGGGCCGAGCGGCTACACCTTC	CASGPIQGPSGYTF
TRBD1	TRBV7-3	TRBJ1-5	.	TGTGCCAGCAGCACAACAGGGGCTAACCAGCCCCAGCATTTT	CASSTTGANQPQHF
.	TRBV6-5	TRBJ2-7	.	TGTGCCAGCAGTTACGCAACAGCTGGGTACGAGCAGTACTTC	CASSYATAGYEQYF
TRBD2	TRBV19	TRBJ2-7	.	TGTGCCAGTAGTATAGGGGAGGGGAGCTCCTACGAGCAGTACTTC	CASSIGEGSSYEQYF
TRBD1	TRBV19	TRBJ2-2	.	TGTGCCAGTAGGGACAGGGTCACCGGGGAGCTGTTTTTT	CASRDRVTGELFF
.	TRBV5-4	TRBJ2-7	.	TGTGCCAGCAGTACCGGGAATCTCAACGAGCAGTACTTC	CASSTGNLNEQYF